Below, 20 T cell receptor beta chains from the same sample are listed, as sequenced in a study of regulatory T cells in long-lasting Graves disease. Investigators prepared the TCR beta libraries by applying iRepertoire HTBI primers and Arm-PCR of CDR3 regions. Via MiXCR, TCRdb re-called the multiplex PCR reads, giving one row per CDR3 protein. The sample consists of fewer than 650,000 distinct CDR3 sequences, approximately 15% of them appearing once. Time point of the sample: newly diagnosed GD, antithyroid drugs for less than 3 months. PBMC-extracted RNA yielded the TCR library. The sample was also reused in another study, on T cells in Graves' hyperthyroidism and ophthalmopathy.

The material sequenced was peripheral blood mononuclear cells (PBMCs), taken at new diagnosis, from a patient treated with antithyroid drugs. The receptors were gathered from a woman in her thirties with Graves disease.

This clonotype was seen only a few times. This chain uses TRBV20-1 with TRBJ2-1, with 9 bases matching TRBD2. Germline V gene data show CDR1 as DFQATT and CDR2 as SNEGSKA (reference sequence). The CDR3 is made up of 16 amino acids. Trimming at V came to 5 bases and at J to 12 bases, leaving 20 bases not matched to a gene. The CDR3 DNA is TGCAGTGCTCCAGATTTAGCGGGAGAAACTACAATGACGCAGTTCTTC. Protein sequence: CSAPDLAGETTMTQFF.

This clonotype has only a few counts. V gene TRBV18 combines with J gene TRBJ2-1; 7 nucleotides line up with TRBD1. The V and J ends lost 1 base and 5 bases, in that order; junction bases with no gene match: 2. The CDR3 totals 14 residues. Per the germline V gene, CDR1 is KGHSH and CDR2 is LQKENI. The CDR3 region is CASSPQGAHNEQFF. The CDR3 DNA reads as TGTGCCAGCTCACCACAGGGGGCTCACAATGAGCAGTTCTTC.

This chain connects TRBV6-5 to TRBJ2-1, with D possibly called TRBD1 or TRBD2 (5 bases each). V was pared by 6 bases and J by 12 bases, with 18 bases between. CDR3 length: 13 amino acids. Germline-derived CDR1 and CDR2 are MNHEY and SVGAGI. CDR3 nucleotide sequence: TGTGCCAGCAGCTACGGGGACGTGTATGGGCAGTTCTTC. Translated: CASSYGDVYGQFF.

Only a few counts were recorded for this clonotype. This chain joins TRBV6-1 and TRBJ2-1, with 8 bases fitting TRBD2. Germline CDR1 is MNHNS and CDR2 is SASEGT. This CDR3 region has 15 residues. The V and J ends lost 10 bases and 0 bases, in that order; junction bases with no gene match: 8. The CDR3 loop reads CATRGRMSSYNEQFF. The CDR3 DNA sequence: TGTGCCACTCGCGGGAGGATGAGCTCCTACAATGAGCAGTTCTTC.

This clonotype was seen many times. At one end, the junction sequence differs from germline, possibly due to a read error. The rearrangement uses TRBV6-1 and TRBJ2-3; possibly TRBD1 for D (5 bases). The germline gives CDR1 MNHNS, CDR2 SASEGT. The CDR3 sequence is 15 residues long. Written as DNA, the CDR3 is TGTACCAGCAGAGGTATGGCAGGGAACACAGATACGCAGTATTTT. It specifies CTSRGMAGNTDTQYF.

The chain recombines TRBV10-3 with TRBJ2-3, with 10 bases fitting TRBD2. The germline V gene encodes CDR1 ENHRY and CDR2 SYGVKD. The V and J ends lost 3 bases and 1 base, in that order; junction bases with no gene match: 1. This CDR3 comprises 15 residues. The CDR3 DNA follows: TGTGCCATCAGTGAAGGACTAGCGGGCACAGATACGCAGTATTTT. Its translation is CAISEGLAGTDTQYF.

The sample holds a few counts of this clonotype. This chain uses TRBV28 with TRBJ2-1; possibly TRBD2 for D (6 bases). V was clipped by 6 bases and J by 6 bases, with 33 bases between them. This CDR3 has 20 amino acids. The germline gives CDR1 MDHEN, CDR2 SYDVKM. This CDR3 is CASSSDLGGFLDLGPNEQFF. CDR3 nucleotide sequence: TGTGCCAGCAGCTCCGACCTTGGGGGGTTTTTGGACTTGGGGCCCAATGAGCAGTTCTTC.

This clonotype came up a few times. The chain recombines TRBV7-9 with TRBJ1-5, with D perhaps TRBD1 (6 bases). Germline V CDR1 and CDR2: SEHNR, FQNEAQ (reference sequence). V lost 8 bases, J lost 6 bases, and 20 bases lay in between. The CDR3 spans 15 residues. Here the CDR3 DNA reads TGTGCCAGCTCGCGGTCGGGACACTTGGTTCAGCCCCAGCATTTT. As protein: CASSRSGHLVQPQHF. The full variable domain, in which reference TRBV7-9 and TRBJ1-5 provide the parts outside the CDR3, is DTGVSQNPRHKITKRGQNVTFRCDPISEHNRLYWYRQTLGQGPEFLTYFQNEAQLEKSRLLSDRFSAERPKGSFSTLEIQRTEQGDSAMYLCASSRSGHLVQPQHFGDGTRLSIL.

This clonotype has a handful of counts. The chain couples TRBV10-3 to TRBJ2-7; a weak D match, TRBD2 (5 bases). The CDR3 consists of 13 residues. CDR1 is ENHRY, CDR2 SYGVKD, per germline. With 6 bases removed from V and 0 bases from J, the gap between germline ends came to 9 bases. CDR3 nucleotide sequence: TGTGCCATCAGGAGGGAGAGCTCCTACGAGCAGTACTTC. The encoded protein is CAIRRESSYEQYF.

In this sample, this clonotype turned up many times. The chain carries TRBV7-9 and TRBJ1-1; D is uncertain. The CDR3 contains 14 residues. Per germline, CDR1 SEHNR and CDR2 FQNEAQ (reference sequence). V was shortened by 5 bases and J by 1 base, with 11 bases between the two germline ends. This chain's CDR3 is CASSLQFSNTEAFF. The CDR3 region has the DNA TGTGCCAGCAGCCTACAGTTTTCGAACACTGAAGCTTTCTTT.

V usage is TRBV19 and J usage is TRBJ2-1; TRBD1 aligns across 9 bases. The DNA end lines up better with TRBJ2-5; the J call may be wrong. The CDR3 is made up of 15 amino acids. Germline loops: CDR1 LNHDA, CDR2 SQIVND (reference sequence). The CDR3 sequence is CASSQRDREAETQYF. The CDR3 DNA is TGTGCCAGTAGTCAAAGGGACAGGGAAGCGGAGACCCAGTACTTC.

The chain couples TRBV7-9 to TRBJ2-7, with D perhaps TRBD1 (6 bases). Trimming shortened V by 3 bases and J by 3 bases, and 12 bases separated the two germline ends. The CDR3 runs 14 residues. Germline V lookup: CDR1 SEHNR, CDR2 FQNEAQ (reference sequence). CDR3 region: CASSFADRIYEQYF. DNA of the CDR3: TGTGCCAGCAGCTTTGCCGACAGGATCTACGAGCAGTACTTC.

This clonotype was counted between two and nine times. This chain connects TRBV5-1 to TRBJ2-2; 9 nucleotides match TRBD1. After removal of 6 bases from V and 6 bases from J, the junction contained 6 bases not matched to a gene. The CDR3 runs to 14 residues. In germline, CDR1 is SGHRS, CDR2 YFSETQ. The chain's CDR3 is CASMRQGGAGELFF. CDR3 nucleotide sequence: TGCGCCAGCATGAGACAGGGGGGTGCCGGGGAGCTGTTTTTT.

The chain links TRBV3-1 to TRBJ2-1, with D tentatively TRBD2 (6 bases). The CDR3 has 14 residues. V shed 4 bases and J shed 5 bases, with 12 bases lying between them. Germline loops: CDR1 LGHDT, CDR2 YNNKEL (reference sequence). The DNA for the CDR3 is TGTGCCAGCAGCCCCCTCGGGAGCAACAATGAGCAGTTCTTC. Protein: CASSPLGSNNEQFF.

The chain combines TRBV28 with TRBJ1-2; D unclear. The V gene's germline CDR1 is MDHEN and CDR2 SYDVKM. V was clipped by 8 bases and J by 0 bases, with 7 bases between them. The CDR3 contains 12 residues. CDR3 residues: CASGEANYGYTF. CDR3 nucleotides: TGTGCCAGCGGGGAGGCTAACTATGGCTACACCTTC.

In its sample, this clonotype was seen many times. The chain joins TRBV28 to TRBJ2-3, with 7 bases that match TRBD2. CDR3 length: 14 residues. Germline CDR1 MDHEN, CDR2 SYDVKM. J lost 4 bases, V lost 4 bases, and 5 bases had no gene match. For the CDR3, the DNA is TGTGCCAGCAGTTCGGGACTATCCGCAGATACGCAGTATTTT. It is translated as CASSSGLSADTQYF.

This clonotype was seen at least ten times. This chain connects TRBV28 to TRBJ1-6, with 10 bases lining up with TRBD1. The germline V gene has CDR1 MDHEN and CDR2 SYDVKM. The J segment lost 7 bases and the V segment lost 6 bases, leaving 3 bases of the junction unmatched. The CDR3 is 14 amino acids. CDR3 DNA: TGTGCCAGCAGGACAGGGGGCTCCAATTCACCCCTCCACTTT. Translated, it gives CASRTGGSNSPLHF.

This clonotype was seen ten or more times. J is TRBJ2-2 and V is TRBV7-2; 11 nucleotides agree with TRBD2. V shed 3 bases, J shed 7 bases, and the junction held 10 bases outside the gene matches. Looked up from germline, CDR1 is SGHTA and CDR2 is FQGNSA. The CDR3 runs 17 residues. CDR3 coding DNA: TGTGCCAGCAGCTTCACTAGCGGGAGTCGAACGTTCGGGGAGCTGTTTTTT. It encodes CASSFTSGSRTFGELFF.

V and J are TRBV7-9 and TRBJ2-7; TRBD1 matches at 10 bases. From germline, CDR1 is SEHNR and CDR2 FQNEAQ (reference sequence). The CDR3 is 16 residues long. V lost 5 bases to trimming and J lost 10 bases; unmatched junction nucleotides: 17. CDR3 nucleotide sequence: TGTGCCAGCAGCCCTCTCTTAACCGGGACAGGGGAGCAACAGTACTTC. This encodes CASSPLLTGTGEQQYF.

This chain links TRBV6-1 with TRBJ2-7, with D possibly being TRBD1 or TRBD2 (5 bases each). V was cut by 8 bases and J by 5 bases, with 19 bases left in between. The length of the CDR3 is 14 residues. Germline lookup yields CDR1 MNHNS and CDR2 SASEGT. The CDR3, as DNA: TGTGCCAGCGGGGACGGACTCACCCCACACGAGCAGTACTTC. Translated: CASGDGLTPHEQYF.